These 22 T cell receptor beta chains came from one sample sequenced in a study of T cells after yellow fever vaccination. Via MiXCR, TCRdb re-called the 5' RACE reads, giving one row per CDR3 protein. The table includes 500,000 to 650,000 distinct CDR3 sequences, approximately 13% detected once. This material consisted of PBMCs, taken on the day of the yellow fever booster vaccination. The receptors were gathered from a man aged 30 to 45 who received the YFV17D yellow fever vaccine.

The genes are TRBV5-4 and TRBJ2-2; TRBD2 might be the D (5 bases). The germline V gene encodes CDR1 SGHNT and CDR2 YYREEE (reference sequence). The germline V and J ends were trimmed by 3 bases and 0 bases, with 12 bases remaining between them. The CDR3 is 16 amino acids. The CDR3 sequence: CASSSHRGSNTGELFF. CDR3 nucleotide sequence: TGTGCCAGCAGCTCTCACCGGGGTTCGAACACCGGGGAGCTGTTTTTT.

This clonotype was seen a few times. J is TRBJ2-5 and V is TRBV20-1; D gene unclear. Trimming stripped 6 bases from V and 1 base from J, with 9 bases between. Germline CDR1 reads DFQATT; CDR2 reads SNEGSKA (reference sequence). The CDR3 covers 12 residues. CDR3 protein: CSAQASQETQYF. DNA for the CDR3: TGCAGTGCGCAGGCGTCCCAAGAGACCCAGTACTTC.

This clonotype appeared a few times. The chain has TRBV6-2 or TRBV6-3 and TRBJ2-2; D is unclear. CDR3 length: 14 residues. Germline V gene sequence: CDR1 MNHEY, CDR2 SVGEGT. V lost 5 bases and J 4 bases, leaving 11 bases between the germline ends. The CDR3 sequence: CASSAWRSTGELFF. In DNA form, the CDR3 reads TGTGCCAGCAGTGCGTGGCGGTCCACCGGGGAGCTGTTTTTT.

In its sample, this clonotype was seen a few times. For the CDR3, the DNA is TGTGCCAGCAGCTTACCGGACAACACAGATACGCAGTATTTT. Its translation: CASSLPDNTDTQYF. This chain connects TRBV7-9 to TRBJ2-3; TRBD1 might be the D (5 bases). Trimming left V 2 bases short and J 2 bases short, with 8 bases between. Per germline, CDR1 SEHNR and CDR2 FQNEAQ (reference sequence). The CDR3 has 14 amino acids. Variable domain in full (rest from reference TRBV7-9 and TRBJ2-3): DTGVSQNPRHKITKRGQNVTFRCDPISEHNRLYWYRQTLGQGPEFLTYFQNEAQLEKSRLLSDRFSAERPKGSFSTLEIQRTEQGDSAMYLCASSLPDNTDTQYFGPGTRLTVL.

V gene TRBV12-3 or TRBV12-4 combines with J gene TRBJ2-3; D uncertain. This CDR3 comprises 15 residues. Trimming removed 4 bases from V and 4 bases from J, with 15 bases in between. CDR3 region: CASSSPPRAPDTQYF. The CDR3 DNA reads TGTGCCAGCAGTTCACCTCCTAGGGCTCCAGATACGCAGTATTTT.

This clonotype was counted many times. The chain combines TRBV7-2 with TRBJ2-5; D gene unclear. This CDR3 has 13 residues. Germline V gene data show CDR1 as SGHTA and CDR2 as FQGNSA. Trimming took off 6 bases at V and 2 bases at J, with 10 bases between the two ends. CDR3 sequence (DNA): TGTGCCAGCAGTTTAAGTCAGCAAGAGACCCAGTACTTC. It is translated as CASSLSQQETQYF.

This clonotype has only a few counts. The chain combines TRBV6-2 or TRBV6-3 with TRBJ2-1; 11 bases match TRBD1. Trimming cost V 5 bases and J 15 bases; bases outside gene matches: 12. CDR1 and CDR2 from the germline V gene are MNHEY and SVGEGT. The CDR3 loop spans 14 amino acids. The CDR3: CASSKSRDRGKWFF. The DNA for the CDR3 is TGTGCCAGCAGTAAGTCCCGGGACAGGGGGAAGTGGTTCTTC.

This clonotype has more than one count but fewer than ten. The V and J genes are TRBV7-6 and TRBJ1-1; D unresolved. Germline V gene data show CDR1 as SGHVS and CDR2 as FNYEAQ. CDR3 length: 13 amino acids. V was shortened by 4 bases and J by 3 bases, with 9 bases between the two germline ends. CDR3 nucleotide sequence: TGTGCCAGCAGCTCTGAATCCGACACTGAAGCTTTCTTT. This encodes CASSSESDTEAFF.

This clonotype turned up a few times. This chain links TRBV6-2 or TRBV6-3 with TRBJ2-1; D uncertain. CDR1 is MNHEY, CDR2 SVGEGT, per germline. The CDR3 is 13 residues long. V shed 5 bases and J shed 7 bases, with 12 bases lying between them. The CDR3 DNA follows: TGTGCCAGCAGTGTGATAGACGGGAATGAGCAGTTCTTC. It codes for CASSVIDGNEQFF.

This rearrangement joins TRBV5-1 to TRBJ1-3; TRBD1 is a possible D gene (6 bases). CDR1 and CDR2 from the germline V gene are SGHRS and YFSETQ. The CDR3 length is 17 residues. Trimming removed 2 bases at V and 0 bases at J, with 15 bases between. The CDR3 DNA sequence: TGCGCCAGCAGCTTTATGACAGGCCCCAGCTCTGGAAACACCATATATTTT. It translates to CASSFMTGPSSGNTIYF.

In its sample, this clonotype was seen a few times. The chain couples TRBV5-6 to TRBJ1-2; no firm D call. V gave up 1 base and J gave up 7 bases, with 14 bases separating them. The germline V gene encodes CDR1 SGHDT and CDR2 YYEEEE. CDR3 length equals 14 residues. The CDR3 coding sequence is TGTGCCAGCAGCTTGTTTGGGGAATCTACTGGCTACACCTTC. This encodes CASSLFGESTGYTF.

The gene calls are TRBV19 and TRBJ2-6; 8 bases map to TRBD1. This CDR3 contains 18 residues. Per the germline V gene, CDR1 is LNHDA and CDR2 is SQIVND (reference sequence). The ends lost 7 bases at V and 0 bases at J; junction bases unmatched: 11. CDR3 loop: CASIKSGTGISGANVLTF. Here the CDR3 DNA reads TGTGCCAGTATAAAATCCGGGACAGGAATCTCTGGGGCCAACGTCCTGACTTTC.

This clonotype has more than one count but fewer than ten. CDR3 nucleotide sequence: TGCAGCGTTGAGGGCGGGGGAACCTACAATGAGCAGTTCTTC. Translation: CSVEGGGTYNEQFF. V is TRBV29-1 and J is TRBJ2-1; 7 bases align to TRBD2. V gave up 3 bases and J gave up 2 bases; unmatched junction bases: 4. Germline V lookup: CDR1 SQVTM, CDR2 ANQGSEA. The CDR3 runs to 14 residues.

The chain couples TRBV6-5 to TRBJ2-5, with D hard to call. CDR3 length: 10 residues. Trimming stripped 8 bases from V and 7 bases from J, with 8 bases between. In germline, CDR1 is MNHEY, CDR2 SVGAGI. The CDR3, as DNA: TGTGCCAGCGGAGAGGTGACCCAGTACTTC. Its protein is CASGEVTQYF.

This clonotype was seen only once. The rearrangement joins TRBV24-1 to TRBJ2-6; D ambiguous. Deletions cut 2 bases from V and 2 bases from J, with 6 bases between. Per the germline V gene, CDR1 is KGHDR and CDR2 is SFDVKD. This CDR3 contains 15 residues. The CDR3 region is CATSDSGAGANVLTF. The CDR3 DNA reads as TGTGCCACCAGTGATTCTGGGGCTGGGGCCAACGTCCTGACTTTC.

The V call is TRBV27, the J call TRBJ2-7; D is unresolved. The germline V gene has CDR1 MNHEY and CDR2 SMNVEV (reference sequence). The V end lost 7 bases, the J end lost 6 bases, and 16 bases lay between the germline ends. The CDR3 contains 13 residues. CDR3 sequence reads: CASMGSIRREQYF. In nucleotides, the CDR3 is TGTGCCAGCATGGGAAGCATCCGTCGCGAGCAGTACTTC.

V and J are TRBV2 and TRBJ2-1, with 11 positions matching TRBD2. J was trimmed by 11 bases and V by 5 bases; bases with no gene match: 8. The CDR3 runs to 14 residues. Germline V gene data show CDR1 as SNHLY and CDR2 as FYNNEI. CDR3 protein: CASSKTSGKLQQFF. CDR3 DNA sequence: TGTGCCAGCAGTAAGACTAGCGGGAAATTGCAGCAGTTCTTC.

This chain connects TRBV24-1 to TRBJ2-1, with 7 bases aligning to TRBD2. J gave up 11 bases and V 2 bases, and 2 bases lay outside the gene matches. CDR1 and CDR2 (germline): KGHDR, SFDVKD. The CDR3 covers 12 residues. The CDR3 DNA reads TGTGCCACCAGTGATTCGCGGGAGAAGCAGTTCTTC. As protein: CATSDSREKQFF.

This clonotype has more than one count but fewer than ten. CDR3 coding DNA: TGTGCCAGCAGCTTAAAAGCAAGTTTAGGCGAGCAGTACTTC. Protein sequence: CASSLKASLGEQYF. This chain uses TRBV7-3 with TRBJ2-7; unclear D gene. Germline V gives CDR1 SGHTA, CDR2 FQGTGA. Trimming stripped 1 base from V and 6 bases from J, with 13 bases between. There are 14 residues in the CDR3.

This clonotype was observed a few times. The chain links TRBV6-5 to TRBJ1-5; D not certain. There are 14 residues in the CDR3. Trimming shortened V by 3 bases and J by 2 bases, and 8 bases separated the two germline ends. CDR1 is MNHEY, CDR2 SVGAGI, per germline. The CDR3 region has the DNA TGTGCCAGCAGTTATCGGCCAGGCAATCAGCCCCAGCATTTT. This encodes CASSYRPGNQPQHF.

This clonotype was seen at least ten times. The chain has TRBV6-5 and TRBJ1-3; D call uncertain. V was shortened by 2 bases and J by 0 bases, with 5 bases between the two germline ends. CDR1 and CDR2 from the germline V gene are MNHEY and SVGAGI. CDR3 length: 14 residues. CDR3 residues: CASSYRASGNTIYF. For the CDR3, the DNA is TGTGCCAGCAGTTACAGAGCCTCTGGAAACACCATATATTTT.

The chain joins TRBV12-3 or TRBV12-4 to TRBJ1-1; D might be TRBD1 (6 bases). This CDR3 is 16 amino acids long. Trimming left V 3 bases short and J 5 bases short, with 19 bases between. The CDR3 loop reads CASSFWGAPGETEAFF. The CDR3 DNA reads TGTGCCAGCAGTTTCTGGGGGGCGCCAGGGGAAACTGAAGCTTTCTTT.